This T cell receptor beta chain is drawn from a study of blood T cell repertoires in COVID-19. Turning to the study itself: Spain, Italy and the United States supplied samples that represented acute and convalescent COVID-19. Nucleic acid was either cDNA or gDNA, and it came from T cells, B-cell-depleted T cells, or PBMCs.

The CDR3 loop spans 14 amino acids. Germline loops: CDR1 LGHDT, CDR2 YNNKEL (reference sequence). Deletions cut 1 base from V and 5 bases from J, with 11 bases between. This clone has just one count. In the original workflow: Quantification of nucleated cells was approximated via reference gene primer amplification. TCRdb keeps only in-frame clones here, not all; method: immunoSEQ multiplex PCR. That table gives V, J and clone size, and the DNA gave D and trimming. Found here are around 95,000 clones, over 75% of them singletons; the top ten hold 7% to 9.5%. The gene calls are TRBV3-1 (or the pseudogene TRBV3-2) and TRBJ1-1, with D possibly matching TRBD1 (6 bases). This clonotype was sampled from a man aged 30 to 45 in a cohort sampled during active COVID-19. Sequenced input: peripheral blood. CDR3 region: CASSQGGGRTEAFF. The CDR3 DNA reads TGTGCCAGCAGCCAAGGAGGGGGAAGAACTGAAGCTTTCTTT.